The subject of this entry is one T cell receptor beta chain. Its antigen is not identified. The data stem from a study of cytomegalovirus exposure and HLA in healthy donors. Study details: Falling in the Caucasian-associated ancestry cluster were roughly 80% of under 450 genotyped donors.

The study ran its PCR with 60 Vbeta and 13 Jbeta primers. In the authors' methods: Per a later analysis, the number of unique TCR beta chains was some 80 million, of which about 11 million were shared. Sequenced by immunoSEQ multiplex PCR; TCRdb stores in-frame clones only, minus some. Clone size and V and J calls were adopted from that table, with D and trimming inferred from the DNA. Of around 94,000 clones listed, 63% are singletons. Study-level points and caveats: Some segments of the V type, notably TRBV6-2 and TRBV6-3, were excluded as indistinguishable.

The CDR3 consists of 15 residues. Germline CDR1 SGHDN, CDR2 FVKESK. V was cut by 3 bases and J by 2 bases, with 14 bases left in between. This TCR was recovered from a human donor in good health. The chain employs TRBV14 and TRBJ2-7, with D possibly matching TRBD2 (5 bases). The material sequenced was PBMCs. For the CDR3, the DNA is TGTGCCAGCAGCCAGGGCGGGCCGGTCCCCTACGAGCAGTACTTC. This sequence encodes CASSQGGPVPYEQYF.